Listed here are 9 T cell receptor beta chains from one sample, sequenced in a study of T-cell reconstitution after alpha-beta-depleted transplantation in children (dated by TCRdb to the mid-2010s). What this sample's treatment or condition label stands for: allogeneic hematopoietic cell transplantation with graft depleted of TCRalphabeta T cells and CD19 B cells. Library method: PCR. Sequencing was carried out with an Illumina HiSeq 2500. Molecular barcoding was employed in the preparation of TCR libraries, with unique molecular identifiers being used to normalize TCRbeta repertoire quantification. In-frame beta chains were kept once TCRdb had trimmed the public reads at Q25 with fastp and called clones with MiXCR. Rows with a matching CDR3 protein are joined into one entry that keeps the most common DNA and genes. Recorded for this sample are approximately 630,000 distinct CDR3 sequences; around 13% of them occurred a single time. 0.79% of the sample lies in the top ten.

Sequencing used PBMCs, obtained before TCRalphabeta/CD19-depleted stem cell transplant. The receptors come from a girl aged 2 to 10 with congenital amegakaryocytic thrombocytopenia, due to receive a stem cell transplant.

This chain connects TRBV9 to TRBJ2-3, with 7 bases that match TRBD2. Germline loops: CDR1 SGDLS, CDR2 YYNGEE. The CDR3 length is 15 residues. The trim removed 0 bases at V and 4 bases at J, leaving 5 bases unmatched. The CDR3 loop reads CASSVGGSGSDTQYF. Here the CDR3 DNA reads TGTGCCAGCAGCGTAGGCGGGAGTGGGTCAGATACGCAGTATTTT.

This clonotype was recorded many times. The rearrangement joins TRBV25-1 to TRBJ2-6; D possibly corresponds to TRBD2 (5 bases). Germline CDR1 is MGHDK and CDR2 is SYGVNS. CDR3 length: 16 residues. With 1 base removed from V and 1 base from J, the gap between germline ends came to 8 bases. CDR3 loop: CASSESGGSGANVLTF. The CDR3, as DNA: TGTGCCAGCAGTGAATCAGGAGGATCTGGGGCCAACGTCCTGACTTTC.

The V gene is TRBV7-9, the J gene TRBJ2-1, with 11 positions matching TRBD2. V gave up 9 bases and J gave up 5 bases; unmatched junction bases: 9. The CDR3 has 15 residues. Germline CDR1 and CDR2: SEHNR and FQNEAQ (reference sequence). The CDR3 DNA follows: TGTGCCAGGCGAGGGACTAGCGGAAAAAACAATGAGCAGTTCTTC. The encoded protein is CARRGTSGKNNEQFF.

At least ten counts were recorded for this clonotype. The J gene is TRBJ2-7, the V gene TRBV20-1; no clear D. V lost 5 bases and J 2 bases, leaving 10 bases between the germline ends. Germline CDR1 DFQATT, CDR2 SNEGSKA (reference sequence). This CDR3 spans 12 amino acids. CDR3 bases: TGCAGTGCTCAGGTGCTGCCCTACGAGCAGTACTTC. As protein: CSAQVLPYEQYF.

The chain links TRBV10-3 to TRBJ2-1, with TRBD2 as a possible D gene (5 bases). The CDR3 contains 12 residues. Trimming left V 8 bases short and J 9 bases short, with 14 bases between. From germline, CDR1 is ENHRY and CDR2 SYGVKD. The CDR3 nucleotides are TGTGCCATCGTCGGGGAGTCGGGTGAGCAGTTCTTC. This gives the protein CAIVGESGEQFF.

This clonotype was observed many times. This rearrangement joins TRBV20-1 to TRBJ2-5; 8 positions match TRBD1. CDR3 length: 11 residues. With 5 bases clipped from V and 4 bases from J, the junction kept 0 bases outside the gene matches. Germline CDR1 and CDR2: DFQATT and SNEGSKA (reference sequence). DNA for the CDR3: TGCAGTGCTGACAGGGGAGAGACCCAGTACTTC. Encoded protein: CSADRGETQYF.

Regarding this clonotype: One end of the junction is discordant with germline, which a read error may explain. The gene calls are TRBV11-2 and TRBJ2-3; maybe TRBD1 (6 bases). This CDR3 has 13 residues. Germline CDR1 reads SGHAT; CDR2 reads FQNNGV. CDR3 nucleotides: TGTGCCAGCACCTTAGGGGGAGCAGATACGCAGTATTTT. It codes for CASTLGGADTQYF.

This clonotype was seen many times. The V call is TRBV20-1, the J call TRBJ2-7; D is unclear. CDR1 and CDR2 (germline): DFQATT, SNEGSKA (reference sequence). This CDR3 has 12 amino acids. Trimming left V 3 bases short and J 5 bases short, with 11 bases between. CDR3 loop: CSASRAQNEQYF. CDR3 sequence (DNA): TGCAGTGCTAGTCGGGCACAGAACGAGCAGTACTTC.

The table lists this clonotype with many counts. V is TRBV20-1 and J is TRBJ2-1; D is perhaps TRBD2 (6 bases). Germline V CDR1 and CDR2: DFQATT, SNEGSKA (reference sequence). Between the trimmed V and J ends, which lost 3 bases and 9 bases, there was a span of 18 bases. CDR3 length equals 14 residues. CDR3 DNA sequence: TGCAGTGCTAGGGACGGGGGAATGGGGCTTGAGCAGTTCTTC. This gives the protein CSARDGGMGLEQFF.